The 28 T cell receptor beta chains below all came from one sample that was sequenced in a study of response to subunit inactivated influenza vaccine. MiXCR, applied by TCRdb to the RT-PCR reads, yields one record per CDR3 protein. Of about 500,000 distinct CDR3 sequences listed, 16% are singletons. Material: CD4+ T cells sorted from PBMCs, obtained around 25 months after vaccination. The receptor source for this set is a man between 50 and 69 years old who received an inactivated influenza vaccine.

This rearrangement joins TRBV18 to TRBJ2-3; no firm D call. Trimming cost V 3 bases and J 5 bases, with 12 bases left between them. Germline CDR1 KGHSH, CDR2 LQKENI. This CDR3 has 14 residues. CDR3 amino acids: CASSPTVSKDTQYF. Written as DNA, the CDR3 is TGTGCCAGCTCACCCACAGTATCCAAAGATACGCAGTATTTT.

This clonotype was seen ten or more times. V gene TRBV5-6 combines with J gene TRBJ2-1; D might be TRBD2 (6 bases). The V and J ends lost 0 bases and 1 base respectively, with 11 bases between them. Germline loops: CDR1 SGHDT, CDR2 YYEEEE. This CDR3 spans 16 amino acids. In DNA, the CDR3 is TGTGCCAGCAGCTTGGGGTCAGGGAGGTCCTACAATGAGCAGTTCTTC. Its protein is CASSLGSGRSYNEQFF.

Only a few counts were recorded for this clonotype. The chain employs TRBV11-2 and TRBJ2-7, with 9 nucleotides matching TRBD1. The CDR3 has 17 amino acids. Germline V CDR1 and CDR2: SGHAT, FQNNGV. J was trimmed by 3 bases and V by 5 bases; bases with no gene match: 14. The CDR3 loop is CASSPGTGISPIYEQYF. The CDR3 DNA follows: TGTGCCAGCAGCCCCGGGACAGGGATATCCCCCATCTACGAGCAGTACTTC.

The rearrangement joins TRBV4-1 to TRBJ2-1, with 7 positions matching TRBD2. Germline CDR1 reads MGHRA; CDR2 reads YSYEKL. The CDR3 loop spans 15 amino acids. V was clipped by 3 bases and J by 5 bases; unmatched bases: 7. The CDR3 region is CASSHGTSDNNEQFF. The CDR3 DNA reads TGCGCCAGCAGCCACGGAACTAGCGACAACAATGAGCAGTTCTTC.

In this sample, this clonotype turned up many times. This chain connects TRBV12-3 or TRBV12-4 to TRBJ2-1; perhaps TRBD2 as D (6 bases). The CDR3 consists of 17 residues. V shed 5 bases and J shed 8 bases, with 25 bases lying between them. DNA for the CDR3: TGTGCCAGCAGTCTATCATCGAATCTTCCCGCGGGGCATGAGCAGTTCTTC. Translation: CASSLSSNLPAGHEQFF.

This clonotype was seen only a few times. This chain connects TRBV20-1 to TRBJ1-2; D remains ambiguous. Germline lookup yields CDR1 DFQATT and CDR2 SNEGSKA (reference sequence). V lost 6 bases, J lost 8 bases, and 10 bases lay in between. This CDR3 is built from 10 residues. CDR3 DNA: TGCAGTGCGCCCACTGAGGGCTACACCTTC. This translates into CSAPTEGYTF.

The genes are TRBV7-9 and TRBJ2-5; a possible D gene is TRBD2 (5 bases). This CDR3 has 16 residues. Germline V gene lookup returns CDR1 SEHNR and CDR2 FQNEAQ (reference sequence). V was pared by 4 bases and J by 5 bases, with 20 bases between. The CDR3 spells CASSSGGDPLGETQYF. CDR3 in DNA: TGTGCCAGCAGCTCCGGAGGTGATCCCCTTGGGGAGACCCAGTACTTC.

This clonotype was observed a few times. The J gene is TRBJ2-4, the V gene TRBV5-1; 9 bases match TRBD1. With V trimmed by 4 bases and J by 2 bases, 10 bases remained unmatched. Per the germline V gene, CDR1 is SGHRS and CDR2 is YFSETQ. CDR3 length equals 17 residues. CDR3: CASSEGQGYVSKNIQYF. The CDR3 region has the DNA TGCGCCAGCAGCGAGGGACAGGGCTATGTGTCCAAAAACATTCAGTACTTC.

This clonotype was observed a few times. This chain connects TRBV9 to TRBJ2-7, with 9 bases aligning to TRBD2. There are 15 residues in the CDR3. Germline-derived CDR1 and CDR2 are SGDLS and YYNGEE. Losses at the gene ends were 3 bases for V and 2 bases for J; bases not matched to a gene: 6. The chain's CDR3 is CASSAFSGGPYEQYF. CDR3 coding DNA: TGTGCCAGCAGCGCGTTTAGCGGGGGCCCCTACGAGCAGTACTTC.

The chain is built from TRBV6-2 or TRBV6-3 and TRBJ1-5, with 10 bases lining up with TRBD1. CDR1 is MNHEY, CDR2 SVGEGT, per germline. The CDR3 consists of 16 residues. V was pared by 6 bases and J by 3 bases, with 8 bases of the junction left unmatched. In DNA form, the CDR3 reads TGTGCCAGCAGGGCCCGGGACAGGGGAAACAATCAGCCCCAGCATTTT. Its translation is CASRARDRGNNQPQHF.

The chain uses TRBV20-1 and TRBJ1-3, with 11 positions matching TRBD1. In germline, CDR1 is DFQATT, CDR2 SNEGSKA (reference sequence). The CDR3 runs 17 residues. V dropped 5 bases and J dropped 0; count of bases not matched to a gene: 9. The CDR3 reads CSASGTGGRISGNTIYF. DNA of the CDR3: TGCAGTGCTTCCGGGACAGGGGGGAGGATCTCTGGAAACACCATATATTTT.

This clonotype turned up a few times. J is TRBJ2-7 and V is TRBV6-1, with 10 bases lining up with TRBD1. CDR3 length equals 14 residues. Germline values: CDR1 MNHNS, CDR2 SASEGT. V gave up 6 bases and J gave up 3 bases; unmatched junction bases: 5. CDR3 region: CASRAGTGVYEQYF. In DNA form, the CDR3 reads TGTGCCAGCAGAGCCGGGACAGGGGTCTACGAGCAGTACTTC.

This clonotype occurred a few times. The V gene is TRBV19, the J gene TRBJ1-5, with a possible D match to TRBD1 (5 bases). Germline CDR1 reads LNHDA; CDR2 reads SQIVND (reference sequence). This CDR3 has 14 amino acids. V was clipped by 6 bases and J by 2 bases, with 11 bases between them. CDR3 protein: CASSEGLGNQPQHF. CDR3 sequence (DNA): TGTGCCAGTAGCGAGGGGCTAGGCAATCAGCCCCAGCATTTT.

This clonotype has a handful of counts. J is TRBJ2-3 and V is TRBV6-5, with unresolved D. V was pared by 6 bases and J by 10 bases, with 11 bases between. Germline V CDR1 and CDR2: MNHEY, SVGAGI. The CDR3 runs to 11 residues. CDR3 region: CASRNSGSQYF. The CDR3 bases are TGTGCCAGCAGGAACTCGGGTTCGCAGTATTTT.

This clonotype was counted at least ten times. This sequence joins TRBV28 and TRBJ2-3; unclear D gene. CDR3 size: 12 residues. Deletions cut 6 bases from V and 2 bases from J, with 6 bases between. CDR1 is MDHEN and CDR2 is SYDVKM in the germline V gene. CDR3 nucleotides: TGTGCCAGCAGCCGTACCACAGATACGCAGTATTTT. Amino acid sequence: CASSRTTDTQYF.

This clonotype was found a few times. This chain joins TRBV5-1 and TRBJ2-3, with D unclear. CDR1 and CDR2 (germline): SGHRS, YFSETQ. The CDR3 totals 14 residues. Trimming pared 5 bases from V and 0 bases from J, leaving 10 bases between. CDR3 DNA: TGCGCCAGCAGTTGGTCTGATAGCACAGATACGCAGTATTTT. Encoded protein: CASSWSDSTDTQYF.

CDR3 nucleotides: TGCGCCAGCAGCTTGAGACTGTCTAGCGGGAGTATCCCCTACGAGCAGTACTTC. This gives the protein CASSLRLSSGSIPYEQYF. The chain links TRBV5-1 to TRBJ2-7, with 10 bases fitting TRBD2. This CDR3 has 18 residues. Germline assignment: CDR1 SGHRS and CDR2 YFSETQ. J gave up 2 bases and V 1 base, and 12 bases lay outside the gene matches.

This clonotype has a count of ten or more. For the CDR3, the DNA is TGTGCCATCCGATCAAGCGGGAGCCCAGAGACCCAGTACTTC. Translated, it gives CAIRSSGSPETQYF. V is TRBV10-3 and J is TRBJ2-5, with TRBD2 matching over 8 bases. V was pared by 8 bases and J by 4 bases, with 9 bases of the junction left unmatched. This CDR3 comprises 14 residues. The germline V gene has CDR1 ENHRY and CDR2 SYGVKD.

This chain joins TRBV5-5 and TRBJ1-4; TRBD1 matches at 10 bases. Unmatched junction bases numbered 4, after V lost 4 bases and J lost 7 bases. Per germline, CDR1 SGHKS and CDR2 YYEKEE (reference sequence). This CDR3 comprises 14 residues. Here the CDR3 reads CASSATGGGEKLFF. In DNA form, the CDR3 reads TGTGCCAGCAGCGCGACAGGGGGCGGTGAAAAACTGTTTTTT.

This clonotype was counted a few times. J is TRBJ2-7 and V is TRBV20-1; D may correspond to TRBD1 or TRBD2 (6 bases each). This CDR3 comprises 13 residues. Germline V gene data show CDR1 as DFQATT and CDR2 as SNEGSKA (reference sequence). The V and J ends lost 4 bases and 1 base respectively, with 11 bases between them. CDR3 protein: CSAITGTSYEQYF. The CDR3 DNA reads TGCAGTGCTATAACAGGGACTTCCTACGAGCAGTACTTC.

This clonotype showed up many times. The rearrangement joins TRBV20-1 to TRBJ1-6; D ambiguous. This CDR3 comprises 16 residues. Deletions cut 0 bases from V and 2 bases from J, with 11 bases between. CDR1 is DFQATT and CDR2 is SNEGSKA in the germline V gene (reference sequence). CDR3 loop: CSARDSGLTYNSPLHF. The CDR3 region has the DNA TGCAGTGCTAGAGATAGTGGGTTAACCTATAATTCACCCCTCCACTTT.

A remark on this clonotype: This sequence may be a read error, since a much larger clone differs from it by one base. The CDR3 carries no conserved terminal phenylalanine or tryptophan, so it likely arises from a read error. This sequence joins TRBV12-3 or TRBV12-4 and TRBJ2-2; tentative D call: TRBD1 (6 bases). The V gene lost 3 bases and the J gene lost 7 bases, with 9 bases spanning the gap. This CDR3 spans 13 amino acids. The CDR3, as DNA: TGTGCCAGCAGTTTGGGGGCCGGCGGGGAGCTGTTTCTT. This translates into CASSLGAGGELFL.

This clonotype has just a few counts. The chain is built from TRBV20-1 and TRBJ2-5; D uncertain. V lost 4 bases, J lost 7 bases, and 13 bases lay in between. CDR3 size: 12 residues. The V gene's germline CDR1 is DFQATT and CDR2 SNEGSKA (reference sequence). The CDR3 sequence is CSATFNVGTQYF. DNA for the CDR3: TGCAGTGCTACTTTCAATGTTGGGACCCAGTACTTC.

At least ten counts were recorded for this clonotype. The chain has TRBV7-2 and TRBJ2-3; D gene uncertain. V was pared by 0 bases and J by 2 bases, with 6 bases between. The germline CDR1 and CDR2 sequences are SGHTA and FQGNSA. This CDR3 contains 14 residues. The CDR3 loop is CASSLAINTDTQYF. The CDR3, as DNA: TGTGCCAGCAGCTTAGCGATAAACACAGATACGCAGTATTTT. The full variable domain, rest sourced from reference TRBV7-2 and TRBJ2-3, is GAGVSQSPSNKVTEKGKDVELRCDPISGHTALYWYRQSLGQGLEFLIYFQGNSAPDKSGLPSDRFSAERTGGSVSTLTIQRTQQEDSAVYLCASSLAINTDTQYFGPGTRLTVL.

This clonotype was seen a handful of times. CDR3 sequence: CASRTTGPARNEQYF. The CDR3 DNA follows: TGTGCCAGCAGGACGACTGGGCCTGCTCGGAACGAGCAGTACTTC. The chain is built from TRBV6-1 and TRBJ2-7; D is uncertain. The CDR3 totals 15 residues. V shed 6 bases and J shed 5 bases, with 20 bases lying between them. Germline CDR1 and CDR2: MNHNS and SASEGT.

This clonotype was seen just once. An end of the junction differs from the germline gene, which may be a read error. This chain joins TRBV12-3 or TRBV12-4 and TRBJ1-5; the D is unclear. The CDR3 extends over 13 amino acids. In DNA form, the CDR3 reads TGTGCCGGCAGTTATCATAGCAATCAGCCCCAGCATTTT. It translates to CAGSYHSNQPQHF.

Only a few counts were recorded for this clonotype. CDR3 region: CASSLTRTSGSYNEQFF. The CDR3, as DNA: TGTGCCAGCAGCTTAACGAGGACTAGCGGGAGTTACAATGAGCAGTTCTTC. This rearrangement joins TRBV7-2 to TRBJ2-1, with TRBD2 identical over 13 bases. Germline CDR1 SGHTA, CDR2 FQGNSA. Trimming at V came to 2 bases and at J to 4 bases, leaving 5 bases not matched to a gene. This CDR3 contains 17 residues.

This clonotype has ten or more counts. V and J are TRBV20-1 and TRBJ2-5; 7 bases line up with TRBD1. This CDR3 contains 14 residues. V lost 7 bases, J lost 7 bases, and 15 bases stayed unmatched. Germline V gene data show CDR1 as DFQATT and CDR2 as SNEGSKA (reference sequence). The CDR3 sequence: CSGRTGHYGATQYF. The CDR3 coding sequence is TGCAGTGGAAGGACAGGCCATTACGGAGCGACCCAGTACTTC.